This T cell receptor (beta chain) comes out of a study of regulatory T cells in long-lasting Graves disease. Overall study results and limits: Persistent patients had more shared public clonotypes (fewer than 3,000) than new patients (about 1,000). TRBV28, TRBJ1-2 and TRBJ2-5 were segments that persistent disease favored. Those with persistent Graves' had less TCR diversity than newly diagnosed patients.

Construction of TCR beta libraries relied on iRepertoire HTBI primers and on Arm-PCR targeting CDR3 regions. Using its own MiXCR run on the multiplex PCR reads, TCRdb lists one record per CDR3 protein. The repertoire includes roughly 450,000 distinct CDR3 sequences, roughly 20% of them detected once, and roughly 8% sits in the top ten. Germline assignment: CDR1 MNHEY and CDR2 SVGAGI. J gave up 2 bases and V 0 bases, and 1 base lay outside the gene matches. CDR3 length: 14 amino acids. The sample's time point: persistent/refractory GD, antithyroid drugs over 5 years with positive TRAb. RNA from PBMCs was the source of the TCR library. This clonotype was seen a handful of times. Its antigen is not known.

The sequence came from a female donor with Graves disease. Sequencing used peripheral blood mononuclear cells (PBMCs), obtained when the disease was refractory, from a patient treated with antithyroid drugs. The chain is built from TRBV6-5 and TRBJ2-7; 7 nucleotides line up with TRBD1. In nucleotides, the CDR3 is TGTGCCAGCAGTTACTCGACAGGGACCTACGAGCAGTACTTC. It translates to CASSYSTGTYEQYF.